Listed here are 17 T cell receptor beta chains from one sample, sequenced in a study of Graves' ophthalmopathy and Graves' hyperthyroidism. Scientists amplified the TCR beta CDR3 regions from RNA transcripts. After a first-round RT-PCR with HTBI primers, a second-round multiplex PCR was run. A single record per CDR3 protein comes from TCRdb applying MiXCR to the multiplex PCR reads. The sample lists approximately 1.2 million distinct CDR3 sequences; about two fifths were seen once. Sequenced: peripheral blood or thyroid tissue (not recorded which). These TCRs come from an adult man with Graves' hyperthyroidism.

At least ten counts were recorded for this clonotype. V usage is TRBV20-1 and J usage is TRBJ1-1; D is uncertain. From germline, CDR1 is DFQATT and CDR2 SNEGSKA (reference sequence). Trimming cost V 0 bases and J 1 base, with 9 bases left between them. The CDR3 length is 14 residues. CDR3 amino acids: CSARDLLRNTEAFF. The DNA for the CDR3 is TGCAGTGCTAGAGATCTGCTGAGGAACACTGAAGCTTTCTTT.

The V gene is TRBV20-1, the J gene TRBJ1-5; 7 bases match TRBD1. Trimming took 5 bases from V and 13 from J; bases not matched to a gene: 11. Germline assignment: CDR1 DFQATT and CDR2 SNEGSKA (reference sequence). There are 12 residues in the CDR3. The CDR3 DNA is TGCAGTGCTTCCCTCGTACAGGGGCTACAGCATTTT. This sequence encodes CSASLVQGLQHF.

As for this clonotype: One end of the junction is discordant with germline, which a read error may explain. The V gene is TRBV29-1, the J gene TRBJ2-7, with D uncertain. The CDR3 has 10 residues. Germline V CDR1 and CDR2: SQVTM, ANQGSEA. CDR3 DNA sequence: TGCAGCGTTGAAGCCTACAAGCAGTACTTC. It specifies CSVEAYKQYF.

The sample holds many counts of this clonotype. The V and J genes are TRBV29-1 and TRBJ1-2; D possibly corresponds to TRBD1 (5 bases). Between the trimmed V and J ends, which lost 5 bases and 6 bases, there was a span of 10 bases. The germline V gene encodes CDR1 SQVTM and CDR2 ANQGSEA. The CDR3 contains 11 residues. In DNA, the CDR3 is TGCAGCGTTATTCAGGGAAATGGCTACACCTTC. Amino acid sequence: CSVIQGNGYTF. The full variable domain, completed using reference TRBV29-1 and TRBJ1-2, is SAVISQKPSRDICQRGTSLTIQCQVDSQVTMMFWYRQQPGQSLTLIATANQGSEATYESGFVIDKFPISRPNLTFSTLTVSNMSPEDSSIYLCSVIQGNGYTFGSGTRLTVV.

This clonotype was detected ten times or more. The chain combines TRBV9 with TRBJ1-1; TRBD1 is a possible D gene (6 bases). The CDR3 loop spans 13 amino acids. The germline gives CDR1 SGDLS, CDR2 YYNGEE. V was pared by 6 bases and J by 10 bases, with 19 bases between. CDR3 bases: TGTGCCAGCACGGTAGAACCCGGGGGCAGAGCTTTCTTT. Its protein product is CASTVEPGGRAFF.

This clonotype was seen at least ten times. The J gene is TRBJ1-2, the V gene TRBV29-1; possible D gene TRBD1, 6 bases. V gave up 3 bases and J gave up 4 bases, with 6 bases separating them. The CDR3 covers 11 residues. The V gene's germline CDR1 is SQVTM and CDR2 ANQGSEA. CDR3 nucleotide sequence: TGCAGCGTTGACAGGGGCTATGGCTACACCTTC. The encoded protein is CSVDRGYGYTF.

Notes on this clonotype: A junction end diverges from the germline sequence, so it may reflect a read error. The V call is TRBV19, the J call TRBJ1-5; weak D call: TRBD1 (6 bases). From germline, CDR1 is LNHDA and CDR2 SQIVND (reference sequence). CDR3 length: 12 amino acids. The CDR3 loop is CASSIGQRRQHF. CDR3 DNA: TGTGCCAGCAGTATAGGACAGCGCCGCCAGCATTTT.

In its sample, this clonotype was seen many times. The chain is built from TRBV7-2 and TRBJ2-5; D is uncertain. This CDR3 contains 13 residues. CDR1 is SGHTA, CDR2 FQGNSA, per germline. Trimming shortened V by 1 base and J by 10 bases, and 13 bases separated the two germline ends. The CDR3 loop reads CASSLVPKDSQYF. In DNA form, the CDR3 reads TGTGCCAGCAGCTTAGTCCCTAAGGATAGCCAGTACTTC.

This clonotype was seen more than once but under ten times. The chain employs TRBV4-3 and TRBJ1-4, with 7 nucleotides matching TRBD1. Germline loops: CDR1 LGHNA, CDR2 YSLEER. This CDR3 has 16 residues. The V segment lost 0 bases and the J segment 11 bases; nucleotides outside the gene matches: 12. CDR3 sequence: CASSQDGGQVPIKLFF. The CDR3 coding sequence is TGCGCCAGCAGCCAAGATGGCGGACAGGTCCCAATTAAACTGTTTTTT.

The chain uses TRBV11-2 and TRBJ2-7; the D gene could be TRBD1 or TRBD2 (5 bases each). CDR1 and CDR2 from the germline V gene are SGHAT and FQNNGV. The CDR3 totals 16 residues. The germline V and J ends were trimmed by 5 bases and 2 bases, with 19 bases remaining between them. As DNA, the CDR3 is TGTGCCAGCAGCAACCGGGACGAAAGGCCCCCCTACGAGCAGTACTTC. It encodes CASSNRDERPPYEQYF. The full variable domain, completed using reference TRBV11-2 and TRBJ2-7, is EAGVAQSPRYKIIEKRQSVAFWCNPISGHATLYWYQQILGQGPKLLIQFQNNGVVDDSQLPKDRFSAERLKGVDSTLKIQPAKLEDSAVYLCASSNRDERPPYEQYFGPGTRLTVT.

In its sample, this clonotype was seen many times. This chain links TRBV5-1 with TRBJ2-2; 12 bases match TRBD2. The CDR3 runs to 16 residues. The ends lost 3 bases at V and 3 bases at J; junction bases unmatched: 3. CDR1 and CDR2 (germline): SGHRS, YFSETQ. CDR3 sequence reads: CASSSRLAGDTGELFF. The CDR3 DNA reads TGCGCCAGCAGCTCAAGACTAGCGGGAGACACCGGGGAGCTGTTTTTT.

This clonotype was found many times. A much larger clone sits a single nucleotide away, making a read error possible. The V gene is TRBV7-9, the J gene TRBJ1-1; possibly TRBD1 for D (5 bases). The CDR3 extends over 13 amino acids. The V and J ends lost 2 bases and 4 bases respectively, with 8 bases between them. Germline V gene lookup returns CDR1 SEHNR and CDR2 FQNEAQ (reference sequence). The CDR3 loop reads CASSLMGTTEAFF. CDR3 bases: TGTGCCAGCAGCTTAATGGGGACCACTGAAGCTTTCTTT.

V and J are TRBV6-5 and TRBJ1-1; D is undetermined. The CDR3 covers 11 residues. Germline CDR1 and CDR2: MNHEY and SVGAGI. V was clipped by 0 bases and J by 9 bases, with 5 bases between them. CDR3 bases: TGTGCCAGCAGTTACTCGTCCCAAGCTTTCTTT. It translates to CASSYSSQAFF.

This clonotype was detected many times. This chain links TRBV14 with TRBJ2-7; perhaps D is TRBD1 or TRBD2 (6 bases each). Germline assignment: CDR1 SGHDN and CDR2 FVKESK. CDR3 size: 12 residues. Trimming cost V 6 bases and J 4 bases, with 10 bases left between them. This chain's CDR3 is CASRGGLYEQYF. The CDR3 coding sequence is TGTGCCAGCAGAGGGGGGCTTTACGAGCAGTACTTC.

In this sample, this clonotype turned up a few times. Its ends do not fully match the called genes, so a read error is possible. The V and J genes are TRBV7-3 and TRBJ2-5; TRBD2 agrees at 7 bases. CDR3 length: 16 amino acids. The germline gives CDR1 SGHTA, CDR2 FQGTGA. DNA for the CDR3: TGTACCAGCAGCACGGGCGGGAGCATGTGGCAAGAGACCCAGTACTTC. Its translation: CTSSTGGSMWQETQYF.

The V call is TRBV29-1, the J call TRBJ2-7; D remains unclear. The CDR3 consists of 11 residues. Germline V gene sequence: CDR1 SQVTM, CDR2 ANQGSEA. V was trimmed by 8 bases and J by 0 bases, leaving 8 bases between them. The CDR3 spells CSLEHSYEQYF. The CDR3 DNA reads TGCAGCTTGGAACACTCCTACGAGCAGTACTTC.

This clonotype was observed a few times. The CDR3 spells CASTPLQTGEQYF. DNA for the CDR3: TGTGCCAGCACTCCACTCCAAACGGGAGAGCAGTACTTC. The chain couples TRBV28 to TRBJ2-7, with D possibly being TRBD2 (5 bases). Trimming removed 7 bases from V and 7 bases from J, with 17 bases in between. The CDR3 runs 13 residues. Germline V lookup: CDR1 MDHEN, CDR2 SYDVKM.